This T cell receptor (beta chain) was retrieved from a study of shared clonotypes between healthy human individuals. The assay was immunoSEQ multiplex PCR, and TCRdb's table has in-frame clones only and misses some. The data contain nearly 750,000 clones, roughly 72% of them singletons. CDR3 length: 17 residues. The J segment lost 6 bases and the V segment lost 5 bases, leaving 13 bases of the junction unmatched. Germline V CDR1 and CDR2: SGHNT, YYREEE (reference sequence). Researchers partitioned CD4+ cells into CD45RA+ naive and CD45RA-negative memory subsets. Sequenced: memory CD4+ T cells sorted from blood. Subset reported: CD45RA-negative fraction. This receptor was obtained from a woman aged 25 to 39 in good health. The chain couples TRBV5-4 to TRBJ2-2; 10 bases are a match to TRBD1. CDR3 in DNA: TGTGCCAGCAGTCCGGGACAGGGGTTGGGGTATGCCGGGGAGCTGTTTTTT. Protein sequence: CASSPGQGLGYAGELFF.